The subject of this entry is one T cell receptor (beta chain). Its antigen is not identified. The sample is drawn from a study of CD8 T cells in ankylosing spondylitis. CDR3 size: 15 residues. With 0 bases clipped from V and 10 bases from J, the junction kept 12 bases outside the gene matches. Germline V gene sequence: CDR1 DFQATT, CDR2 SNEGSKA (reference sequence). Study outcomes and limitations: In the blood and synovial fluid of reactive arthritis, some motif variants had been previously reported. Typical of ankylosing spondylitis blood, it appeared, was a TCR beta motif of about eight highly homologous variants. Within matched ankylosing spondylitis synovial fluid, disease-linked clones were reportedly significantly enriched.

As the method for making TCR beta libraries, quantitative 5'-RACE with molecular barcodes was used. TCRdb processed the 5' RACE reads anew with MiXCR; each CDR3 protein has one entry. The sample includes about 540,000 distinct CDR3 sequences, more than 9.5% seen only once; the top ten take about 6.8%. Sequences were obtained from blood, either unsorted or a sorted T cell fraction (not recorded which). This sequence originates from a male donor with ankylosing spondylitis. The V call is TRBV20-1, the J call TRBJ2-1; 7 bases are a match to TRBD2. The CDR3, as DNA: TGCAGTGCTAGAGACTTGTGGGAGGGCCGGGGGGAGCAGTTCTTC. Its translation is CSARDLWEGRGEQFF.